What follows is one T cell receptor beta chain and its context. Between the trimmed V and J ends, which lost 4 bases and 0 bases, there was a span of 28 bases. The CDR3 loop spans 21 amino acids. CDR1 is MNHEY, CDR2 SVGEGT, per germline. This record belongs to a study of blood T cell repertoires in COVID-19. Study-level information: Sources were T cells, B-cell-depleted T cells, or PBMCs; the material itself was cDNA or gDNA.

Sequenced by immunoSEQ multiplex PCR; TCRdb stores in-frame clones only, minus some. Of 150,000 to 200,000 clones listed, approximately 88% are singletons. V usage is TRBV6-2 or TRBV6-3 and J usage is TRBJ1-5, with D possibly being TRBD1 (5 bases). The receptor comes from a woman aged 50 to 60 with acute or convalescent COVID-19. The sample comprised peripheral blood. CDR3 region: CASSWRIWQGPTLRSNQPQHF. For the CDR3, the DNA is TGTGCCAGCAGTTGGAGAATATGGCAGGGCCCCACTTTACGTAGCAATCAGCCCCAGCATTTT.